This TCR beta chain was found in a study of technical replicates of blood from a handful of donors. The protocol was immunoSEQ multiplex PCR, while the TCRdb copy is restricted to in-frame clones and leaves out a portion. Of 75,000 to 95,000 clones listed, just under 95% were seen once; the top ten hold over 0.2%. Trimming stripped 1 base from V and 9 bases from J, with 10 bases between. The CDR3 runs 14 residues. Germline V lookup: CDR1 SGHAT, CDR2 FQNNGV. V gene TRBV11-2 combines with J gene TRBJ1-6; D unclear. Sequencing input: T cells isolated from PBMCs. This clonotype was obtained from a human donor in good health. This CDR3 reads CASSLGGVGSPLHF. The CDR3 DNA follows: TGTGCCAGCAGCTTAGGCGGGGTCGGTTCACCCCTCCACTTT.